Presented here are 20 T cell receptor beta chains from one specimen sequenced in a study of T-cell memory formation after mild COVID-19. TCRdb re-called the 5' RACE reads with MiXCR, one entry per CDR3 protein. The table includes more than 400,000 distinct CDR3 sequences, about 20% detected once. Source material: PBMCs or a T cell subset sorted from them (not recorded which). The receptor set was obtained from an adult woman who had mild COVID-19 (a few samples of this study predate the infection). Cell type and time point are not known.

CDR3 bases: TGCAGCGTTTGTAACGCGGGACACTGTTACTTC. Protein: CSVCNAGHCYF. The J gene is TRBJ2-7, the V gene TRBV29-1; D may be TRBD1 or TRBD2 (6 bases each). This CDR3 is built from 11 residues. CDR1 and CDR2 from the germline V gene are SQVTM and ANQGSEA. V was cut by 5 bases and J by 13 bases, with 18 bases left in between.

This clonotype was counted only a few times. V is TRBV5-6 and J is TRBJ1-5, with D perhaps matching TRBD1 (5 bases). This CDR3 has 16 amino acids. CDR1 and CDR2 (germline): SGHDT, YYEEEE. Trimming took off 3 bases at V and 5 bases at J, with 18 bases between the two ends. In DNA form, the CDR3 reads TGTGCCAGCAGCTCTTTTGGGGGGTCACAGGATCAGCCCCAGCATTTT. Translation: CASSSFGGSQDQPQHF.

The rearrangement uses TRBV25-1 and TRBJ2-3; 14 bases align to TRBD2. CDR3 size: 18 residues. Trimming at V came to 6 bases and at J to 2 bases, leaving 10 bases not matched to a gene. Germline V CDR1 and CDR2: MGHDK, SYGVNS. The chain's CDR3 is CASSGLAGGLTATDTQYF. The CDR3 region has the DNA TGTGCCAGCAGCGGACTAGCGGGGGGACTCACCGCCACAGATACGCAGTATTTT.

J is TRBJ2-7 and V is TRBV5-1, with unresolved D. Per germline, CDR1 SGHRS and CDR2 YFSETQ. The V gene lost 2 bases and the J gene lost 7 bases, with 16 bases spanning the gap. This CDR3 contains 14 residues. The CDR3 DNA is TGCGCCAGCAGCTTCGGGCCGGCCCAAAGGGAGCAGTACTTC. It yields the protein CASSFGPAQREQYF.

The chain employs TRBV19 and TRBJ2-7; D is unclear. This CDR3 is 12 amino acids long. Trimming left V 2 bases short and J 8 bases short, with 10 bases between. The germline V gene encodes CDR1 LNHDA and CDR2 SQIVND (reference sequence). The CDR3 bases are TGTGCCAGTAGTATATCGGGCAGTCAGCAGTACTTC. Encoded protein: CASSISGSQQYF.

This chain connects TRBV6-2 or TRBV6-3 to TRBJ2-7; D is undetermined. CDR3 length: 17 amino acids. Trimming removed 6 bases from V and 2 bases from J, with 23 bases in between. Germline values: CDR1 MNHEY, CDR2 SVGEGT. The CDR3 loop reads CASSYRHGGPPAYEQYV. The CDR3 DNA sequence: TGTGCCAGCAGCTATCGTCATGGTGGCCCGCCGGCCTACGAGCAGTACGTC.

This clonotype has just a few counts. The J gene is TRBJ2-7, the V gene TRBV3-1; tentatively, D is TRBD2 (5 bases). With 0 bases removed from V and 3 bases from J, the gap between germline ends came to 15 bases. Germline CDR1 reads LGHDT; CDR2 reads YNNKEL (reference sequence). There are 16 residues in the CDR3. The CDR3 DNA is TGTGCCAGCAGCCAAGAAGGGCTTGGGGAGCTCTACGAGCAGTACTTC. This codes for CASSQEGLGELYEQYF.

This clonotype was recorded many times. The chain recombines TRBV20-1 with TRBJ2-7; a possible D gene is TRBD2 (5 bases). CDR1 is DFQATT, CDR2 SNEGSKA, per germline (reference sequence). This CDR3 is 15 amino acids long. Trimming left V 5 bases short and J 3 bases short, with 20 bases between. Written as DNA, the CDR3 is TGCAGTGCTCCCCCCGGCGGGTTCAGCGACTACGAGCAGTACTTC. Translation: CSAPPGGFSDYEQYF.

This clonotype was counted a few times. V and J are TRBV3-1 and TRBJ1-3, with TRBD1 matching 7 bases. The CDR3 is 16 amino acids. From germline, CDR1 is LGHDT and CDR2 YNNKEL (reference sequence). Trimming removed 3 bases from V and 3 bases from J; junction bases left unmatched: 8. The CDR3 DNA reads TGTGCCAGCAGCCATACGGGGACAGCACGTGGAAACACCATATATTTT. Protein sequence: CASSHTGTARGNTIYF.

This clonotype was picked up many times. This chain uses TRBV12-3 or TRBV12-4 with TRBJ2-1, with D hard to call. The CDR3 length is 16 residues. V dropped 5 bases and J dropped 9 bases, with 23 bases sitting between them. CDR3 in DNA: TGTGCCAGCAGTCCCAGCCCCGGCGGCCAATACTCTGAGCAGTTCTTC. Encoded protein: CASSPSPGGQYSEQFF.

The rearrangement uses TRBV9 and TRBJ2-1; TRBD1 matches 8 bases. Germline CDR1 and CDR2: SGDLS and YYNGEE. V was clipped by 2 bases and J by 2 bases; unmatched bases: 3. The CDR3 is 15 amino acids. Here the CDR3 DNA reads TGTGCCAGCAGCGTCGGGACAGGAACCTACAATGAGCAGTTCTTC. Its translation is CASSVGTGTYNEQFF.

This chain uses TRBV14 with TRBJ2-7; D unclear. The germline CDR1 and CDR2 sequences are SGHDN and FVKESK. Trimming shortened V by 0 bases and J by 0 bases, and 6 bases separated the two germline ends. The length of the CDR3 is 14 residues. The DNA of the CDR3 is TGTGCCAGCAGCCAAGATAAGGTCTCCTACGAGCAGTACTTC. Amino acid sequence: CASSQDKVSYEQYF.

The CDR3, as DNA: TGTGCCAGCAGTTCTACTAGCGGGAGAAGAATGGGACGAGAGACCCAGTACTTC. Its protein is CASSSTSGRRMGRETQYF. J is TRBJ2-5 and V is TRBV6-5; 11 bases align to TRBD2. The CDR3 is 18 amino acids. CDR1 and CDR2 (germline): MNHEY, SVGAGI. V dropped 4 bases and J dropped 4; count of bases not matched to a gene: 14.

Comment on this clonotype: It is likely a read error, because the conserved phenylalanine at the end of the CDR3 is missing. The J gene is TRBJ2-3, the V gene TRBV5-1; 7 nucleotides agree with TRBD2. The CDR3 extends over 15 amino acids. The trim removed 0 bases at V and 1 base at J, leaving 2 bases unmatched. Looked up from germline, CDR1 is SGHRS and CDR2 is YFSETQ. CDR3 coding DNA: TGCGCCAGCAGCTTGGCCGCGGGAGGCACAGATACGCAGTATCTT. This sequence encodes CASSLAAGGTDTQYL.

This clonotype turned up a few times. The rearrangement joins TRBV24-1 to TRBJ2-1; 10 bases are a match to TRBD1. Germline V gene data show CDR1 as KGHDR and CDR2 as SFDVKD. The V gene end was trimmed by 6 bases and the J gene end by 7 bases; junction bases not matched to a gene: 8. This CDR3 comprises 15 residues. CDR3 sequence (DNA): TGTGCCACCAGTCTTCCGGGACAGGGGAATAATGAGCAGTTCTTC. This encodes CATSLPGQGNNEQFF.

This rearrangement joins TRBV12-3 or TRBV12-4 to TRBJ2-4, with 8 bases lining up with TRBD1. Trimming removed 2 bases from V and 4 bases from J; junction bases left unmatched: 7. This CDR3 is 16 amino acids long. CDR3 nucleotide sequence: TGTGCCAGCAGTTTACGGGGACAGGAGTTAAAAAACATTCAGTACTTC. Translated, it gives CASSLRGQELKNIQYF.

This chain links TRBV9 with TRBJ2-7; TRBD1 aligns across 8 bases. The germline gives CDR1 SGDLS, CDR2 YYNGEE. The CDR3 length is 15 residues. V shed 2 bases, J shed 5 bases, and the junction held 9 bases outside the gene matches. CDR3 sequence reads: CASSVFGAGGDEQYF. CDR3 coding DNA: TGTGCCAGCAGCGTTTTCGGGGCAGGGGGCGACGAGCAGTACTTC.

This clonotype was detected only a few times. In nucleotides, the CDR3 is TGCGCCAGCAGCTTGGACGGGACGGACGATGAAAAACTGTTTTTT. Its translation is CASSLDGTDDEKLFF. The chain recombines TRBV5-1 with TRBJ1-4, with a weak D call TRBD1 (5 bases). V lost 0 bases, J lost 6 bases, and 12 bases lay in between. Germline V CDR1 and CDR2: SGHRS, YFSETQ. CDR3 size: 15 residues.

This clonotype appeared a few times. The chain recombines TRBV5-6 with TRBJ1-5; no definite D call. Germline lookup yields CDR1 SGHDT and CDR2 YYEEEE. The CDR3 contains 14 residues. Trimming took 2 bases from V and 3 from J, leaving 9 bases between them. CDR3 DNA: TGTGCCAGCAGCTTATTCCGGAACAATCAGCCCCAGCATTTT. Its translation: CASSLFRNNQPQHF.

This sequence joins TRBV12-3 or TRBV12-4 and TRBJ2-2; 7 bases are a match to TRBD2. V was clipped by 5 bases and J by 2 bases; unmatched bases: 2. The CDR3 is made up of 14 amino acids. The CDR3 region has the DNA TGTGCCAGCAGTCGGACTAGAAACACCGGGGAGCTGTTTTTT. Protein sequence: CASSRTRNTGELFF.